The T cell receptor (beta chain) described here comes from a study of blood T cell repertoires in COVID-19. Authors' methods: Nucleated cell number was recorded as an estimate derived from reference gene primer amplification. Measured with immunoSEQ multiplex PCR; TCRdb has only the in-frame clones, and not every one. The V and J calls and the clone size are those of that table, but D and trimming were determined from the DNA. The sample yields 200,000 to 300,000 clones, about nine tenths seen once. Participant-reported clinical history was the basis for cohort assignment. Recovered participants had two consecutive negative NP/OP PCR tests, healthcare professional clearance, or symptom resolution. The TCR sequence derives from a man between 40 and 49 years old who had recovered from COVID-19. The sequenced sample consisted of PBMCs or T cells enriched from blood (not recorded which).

The CDR3 spells CASSLGAQVGTQYF. The DNA of the CDR3 is TGTGCCAGCAGCTTAGGGGCCCAGGTGGGGACCCAGTACTTC. The V gene is TRBV11-2, the J gene TRBJ2-5; D is undetermined. CDR3 length equals 14 residues. Germline CDR1 reads SGHAT; CDR2 reads FQNNGV. V gave up 1 base and J gave up 7 bases, with 13 bases separating them.